This TCR beta chain was obtained from a study of breast tumors, draining lymph nodes, adjacent tissues. The lymph nodes were axillary draining lymph nodes from breast cancer patients. The CDR3 has 17 amino acids. The V segment lost 6 bases and the J segment 2 bases; nucleotides outside the gene matches: 6. Per the germline V gene, CDR1 is SGHTA and CDR2 is FQGNSA. TCRdb analysed the multiplex PCR reads with MiXCR anew, one entry per CDR3 protein. The sample has 180,000 or so distinct CDR3 sequences; over 25% are singletons. Source material: axillary lymph node tissue. The TCR originated in a female donor with breast cancer. Some clones in this sample may be carry-over from other donors' samples. The chain combines TRBV7-2 with TRBJ2-3; 15 bases map to TRBD2. The chain's CDR3 is CASRDRTSGRVTDTQYF. The CDR3, as DNA: TGTGCCAGCAGGGACCGGACTAGCGGGAGGGTCACAGATACGCAGTATTTT.